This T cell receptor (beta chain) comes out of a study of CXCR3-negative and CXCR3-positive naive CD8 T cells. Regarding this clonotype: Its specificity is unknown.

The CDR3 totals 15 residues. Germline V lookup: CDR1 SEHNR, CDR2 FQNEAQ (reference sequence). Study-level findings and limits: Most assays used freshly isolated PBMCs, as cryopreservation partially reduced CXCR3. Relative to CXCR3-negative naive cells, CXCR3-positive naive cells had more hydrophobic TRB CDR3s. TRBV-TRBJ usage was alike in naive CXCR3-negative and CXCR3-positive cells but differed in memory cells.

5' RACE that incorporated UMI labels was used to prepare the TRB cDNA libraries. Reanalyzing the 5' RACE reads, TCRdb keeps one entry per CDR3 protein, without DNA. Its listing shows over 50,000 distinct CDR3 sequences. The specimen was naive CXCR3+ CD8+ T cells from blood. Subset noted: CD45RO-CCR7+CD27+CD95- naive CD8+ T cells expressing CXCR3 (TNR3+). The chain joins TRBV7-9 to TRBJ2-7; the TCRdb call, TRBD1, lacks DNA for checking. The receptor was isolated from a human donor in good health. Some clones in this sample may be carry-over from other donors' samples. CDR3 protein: CASSLAGGSSYEQYF.